Each of the 3 T cell receptor beta chains below was sequenced from the same sample in a study of cytomegalovirus exposure and HLA in healthy donors (dated by TCRdb to about 2017). Library prep was done by the immunoSEQ multiplex PCR assay. The multiplex PCR relied on a mix of 60 forward primers for TCR Vbeta segments and 13 reverse primers for TCR Jbeta segments. TCRdb mirrors the immuneACCESS table, restricted to in-frame sequences. Some clones are absent from its copies; in checked studies, under half trace to an unresolved V gene, and the reason for the others is unknown. The sample contains more than 85,000 clones, roughly three quarters of them found a single time. In total, the top ten clones hold 7.7% of the sample. Sample: PBMCs. The origin of the receptors is a female donor in good health and CMV-seronegative.

Comments on this clone: A read error may account for a junction end that differs from germline. The chain combines TRBV7-9 with TRBJ2-6, with 10 bases that match TRBD1. This CDR3 region has 18 residues. The V gene's germline CDR1 is SEHNR and CDR2 FQNEAQ (reference sequence). The CDR3 spells CSSSPRQGAGSGANVLTF. CDR3 coding DNA: TGTTCCAGCAGCCCTCGACAGGGGGCGGGCTCTGGGGCCAACGTCCTGACTTTC.

J is TRBJ2-4 and V is TRBV15, with a tentative D call TRBD1 (6 bases). Trimming took off 1 base at V and 0 bases at J, with 22 bases between the two ends. The germline V gene encodes CDR1 LNHNV and CDR2 YYDKDF (reference sequence). The CDR3 is made up of 20 amino acids. The CDR3 sequence is CATSRVERTASFLAKNIQYF. CDR3 DNA sequence: TGTGCCACCAGCAGAGTGGAAAGGACAGCCAGTTTCCTAGCCAAAAACATTCAGTACTTC. Full variable domain (missing parts from reference TRBV15 and TRBJ2-4): DAMVIQNPRYQVTQFGKPVTLSCSQTLNHNVMYWYQQKSSQAPKLLFHYYDKDFNNEADTPDNFQSRRPNTSFCFLDIRSPGLGDTAMYLCATSRVERTASFLAKNIQYFGAGTRLSVL.

There are many counts of this clone. The V and J genes are TRBV29-1 and TRBJ1-1; D is ambiguous. This CDR3 has 10 residues. V was shortened by 4 bases and J by 8 bases, with 8 bases between the two germline ends. The germline gives CDR1 SQVTM, CDR2 ANQGSEA. DNA of the CDR3: TGCAGCGTTGTTTGGAGAGAAGCTTTCTTT. It specifies CSVVWREAFF.